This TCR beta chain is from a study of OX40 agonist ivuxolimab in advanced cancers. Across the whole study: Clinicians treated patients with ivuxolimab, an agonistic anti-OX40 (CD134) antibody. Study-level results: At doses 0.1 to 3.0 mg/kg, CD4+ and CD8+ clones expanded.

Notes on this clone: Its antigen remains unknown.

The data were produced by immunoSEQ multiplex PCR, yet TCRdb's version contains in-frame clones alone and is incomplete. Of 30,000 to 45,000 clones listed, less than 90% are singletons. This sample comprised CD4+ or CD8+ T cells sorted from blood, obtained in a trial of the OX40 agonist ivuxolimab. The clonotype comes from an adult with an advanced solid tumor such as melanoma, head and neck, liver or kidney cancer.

This CDR3 reads CASSQGGIGGYTF. DNA of the CDR3: TGTGCCAGCAGCCAGGGGGGAATAGGTGGCTACACCTTC. The chain carries TRBV4-2 and TRBJ1-2; D possibly corresponds to TRBD1 (5 bases). The germline V gene encodes CDR1 LGHNA and CDR2 YNFKEQ. The CDR3 is 13 residues long. Trimming shortened V by 3 bases and J by 7 bases, and 12 bases separated the two germline ends.